Reported below is one T cell receptor (beta chain). Libraries were prepared by immunoSEQ multiplex PCR; TCRdb keeps only in-frame clonotypes and omits some of them. Among around 1 million clones listed, over 60% were seen once. The entry originates in a study of shared clonotypes between healthy human individuals. This CDR3 is 14 amino acids long. V was trimmed by 4 bases and J by 10 bases, leaving 18 bases between them. Germline V gives CDR1 SGHNT, CDR2 YYREEE (reference sequence). The chain couples TRBV5-4 to TRBJ2-1, with a weak D call TRBD2 (6 bases). Sequenced material: memory CD4+ T cells sorted from blood. As for subset: CD45RA-negative fraction. This receptor was taken from a man between 18 and 29 years old in good health. In DNA, the CDR3 is TGTGCCAGCAGCCCCCCGACTAGTTGGGGGGAGCAGTTCTTC. This translates into CASSPPTSWGEQFF.